The 24 T cell receptor beta chains listed next were all sequenced from one sample in a study of T cells after posttransplantation cyclophosphamide listed by TCRdb under 2016. Receptor amplification or capture employed the immunoSEQ multiplex PCR assay. The clones in this table, taken by TCRdb from immuneACCESS, are in-frame only. Not every clone is retained; where verified, under half of the shortfall comes from an unresolved V gene, and the cause of the rest is unknown. This sample is represented by just over 65,000 clones; 93% of them were singletons. Of the sample, nearly 3% falls within the top ten clones. What was sequenced was PBMCs. The source is a woman aged 30 to 39 in good health and a related stem cell transplant donor.

The V call is TRBV28, the J call TRBJ1-2; 9 bases match TRBD1. CDR3 length: 14 residues. With V trimmed by 5 bases and J by 6 bases, 7 bases remained unmatched. Looked up from germline, CDR1 is MDHEN and CDR2 is SYDVKM. CDR3 DNA sequence: TGTGCCAGCAGTAGGACAGGGGACCTTGATGGCTACACCTTC. It translates to CASSRTGDLDGYTF.

This rearrangement joins TRBV19 to TRBJ2-5, with TRBD2 matching 11 bases. The V gene end was trimmed by 1 base and the J gene end by 5 bases; junction bases not matched to a gene: 9. The CDR3 is made up of 17 amino acids. The germline CDR1 and CDR2 sequences are LNHDA and SQIVND (reference sequence). The CDR3 bases are TGTGCCAGTAGTATAGGGGCTAGCGGGGGGATAGGTGAGACCCAGTACTTC. It codes for CASSIGASGGIGETQYF.

The genes are TRBV11-3 and TRBJ2-1; 8 bases map to TRBD1. Germline V CDR1 and CDR2: SGHNT, YENEEA. This CDR3 is 15 amino acids long. J was trimmed by 6 bases and V by 1 base; bases with no gene match: 5. The CDR3 region is CASSLGTGYGNEQFF. The CDR3 DNA sequence: TGTGCCAGCAGCTTAGGGACAGGGTACGGCAATGAGCAGTTCTTC.

V is TRBV4-3 and J is TRBJ2-7; 10 positions match TRBD1. The germline V gene has CDR1 LGHNA and CDR2 YSLEER. V was pared by 1 base and J by 1 base, with 1 base of the junction left unmatched. This CDR3 has 15 residues. The CDR3 spells CASSQGTGGSYEQYF. As DNA, the CDR3 is TGCGCCAGCAGCCAAGGGACAGGGGGGTCCTACGAGCAGTACTTC.

The rearrangement joins TRBV5-1 to TRBJ1-6; 7 bases match TRBD1. V shed 6 bases, J shed 6 bases, and the junction held 6 bases outside the gene matches. The CDR3 has 14 amino acids. The germline V gene encodes CDR1 SGHRS and CDR2 YFSETQ. DNA of the CDR3: TGCGCCAGCAAAAGGGACAGTCCTAATTCACCCCTCCACTTT. It encodes CASKRDSPNSPLHF.

This clone was observed once. The CDR3 loop reads CASSLAVRGNAPLHF. The CDR3 DNA sequence: TGTGCCAGCAGCCTGGCTGTCAGAGGAAACGCACCCCTCCACTTT. V usage is TRBV5-4 and J usage is TRBJ1-6; D not resolved. CDR1 is SGHNT and CDR2 is YYREEE in the germline V gene (reference sequence). The CDR3 spans 15 residues. V was cut by 4 bases and J by 11 bases, with 19 bases left in between.

The chain links TRBV6-6 to TRBJ2-3, with 8 bases that match TRBD2. This CDR3 contains 16 residues. Per the germline V gene, CDR1 is MNHNY and CDR2 is SVGAGI (reference sequence). The V gene end was trimmed by 6 bases and the J gene end by 3 bases; junction bases not matched to a gene: 11. The CDR3 region has the DNA TGTGCCAGCAGCAAGACGGCGGGGGGCGGGACAGATACGCAGTATTTT. Amino acid sequence: CASSKTAGGGTDTQYF.

The chain carries TRBV6-6 and TRBJ2-3, with 9 nucleotides matching TRBD2. Germline V gene data show CDR1 as MNHNY and CDR2 as SVGAGI (reference sequence). CDR3 length equals 15 residues. V lost 6 bases and J lost 1; bases outside the gene matches: 5. This chain's CDR3 is CASRTGLAGTDTQYF. DNA for the CDR3: TGTGCCAGCAGGACGGGACTAGCCGGCACAGATACGCAGTATTTT.

This clone was detected once. The rearrangement uses TRBV11-3 and TRBJ1-6; no definite D call. CDR1 is SGHNT and CDR2 is YENEEA in the germline V gene. Trimming left V 0 bases short and J 0 bases short, with 12 bases between. The CDR3 runs to 18 residues. The CDR3 loop is CASSLDLRYYSYNSPLHF. In DNA form, the CDR3 reads TGTGCCAGCAGCTTAGATCTGAGGTATTACTCCTATAATTCACCCCTCCACTTT.

This rearrangement joins TRBV5-6 to TRBJ2-7, with D unclear. Germline-derived CDR1 and CDR2 are SGHDT and YYEEEE. The germline V and J ends were trimmed by 1 base and 4 bases, with 18 bases remaining between them. The CDR3 contains 16 residues. Here the CDR3 reads CASSLTGLDSMYEQYF. CDR3 sequence (DNA): TGTGCCAGCAGCTTGACCGGTTTAGATTCTATGTACGAGCAGTACTTC. The full variable domain, its missing parts supplied by reference TRBV5-6 and TRBJ2-7, is DAGVTQSPTHLIKTRGQQVTLRCSPKSGHDTVSWYQQALGQGPQFIFQYYEEEERQRGNFPDRFSGHQFPNYSSELNVNALLLGDSALYLCASSLTGLDSMYEQYFGPGTRLTVT.

The chain employs TRBV5-1 and TRBJ2-7; TRBD1 agrees at 7 bases. Germline CDR1 is SGHRS and CDR2 is YFSETQ. Trimming removed 0 bases from V and 0 bases from J; junction bases left unmatched: 0. The CDR3 length is 14 residues. The CDR3 reads CASSLGDSSYEQYF. The CDR3 coding sequence is TGCGCCAGCAGCTTGGGGGACAGCTCCTACGAGCAGTACTTC.

The chain recombines TRBV19 with TRBJ2-2, with 12 bases identical to TRBD2. The CDR3 totals 15 residues. The V and J ends lost 1 base and 6 bases, in that order; junction bases with no gene match: 0. Germline-derived CDR1 and CDR2 are LNHDA and SQIVND (reference sequence). The CDR3 sequence is CASSIASGGAGELFF. In DNA form, the CDR3 reads TGTGCCAGTAGTATAGCTAGCGGGGGGGCCGGGGAGCTGTTTTTT.

V gene TRBV6-5 combines with J gene TRBJ2-5; 8 nucleotides agree with TRBD1. Judging by the DNA end, TRBJ2-7 fits better; the J call may be wrong. The CDR3 extends over 14 amino acids. Germline V gene lookup returns CDR1 MNHEY and CDR2 SVGAGI. The CDR3 DNA sequence: TGTGCCAGCAGGCCGGGACAGGTTACCTACGAGCAGTACTTC. Its translation: CASRPGQVTYEQYF.

V is TRBV15 and J is TRBJ2-2; D is ambiguous. Germline V gives CDR1 LNHNV, CDR2 YYDKDF (reference sequence). The CDR3 has 14 amino acids. V dropped 5 bases and J dropped 0 bases, with 7 bases sitting between them. CDR3 bases: TGTGCCACCAGCCCCGAGGCGAACACCGGGGAGCTGTTTTTT. Amino acids: CATSPEANTGELFF.

CDR3 loop: CASTDTGQINTGELFF. In DNA form, the CDR3 reads TGTGCCAGCACCGATACGGGACAGATAAACACCGGGGAGCTGTTTTTT. The chain recombines TRBV11-2 with TRBJ2-2; TRBD1 agrees at 7 bases. CDR3 length equals 16 residues. Germline V gives CDR1 SGHAT, CDR2 FQNNGV. The junction had 10 bases not matched to a gene; V was cut back by 7 bases and J by 2 bases.

The sample holds one count of this clone. The V gene is TRBV27, the J gene TRBJ1-5, with no clear D. The CDR3 is 13 amino acids. CDR1 is MNHEY and CDR2 is SMNVEV in the germline V gene (reference sequence). Trimming stripped 6 bases from V and 0 bases from J, with 6 bases between. CDR3 coding DNA: TGTGCCAGCAGGGAAGATAGCAATCAGCCCCAGCATTTT. It yields the protein CASREDSNQPQHF.

Here the CDR3 DNA reads TGCGCCAGCAGCTTGCAGCTAGCGGCCGCGAATGAGCAGTTCTTC. As protein: CASSLQLAAANEQFF. The chain uses TRBV5-1 and TRBJ2-1; 7 bases fit TRBD2. The CDR3 length is 15 residues. The junction had 8 bases not matched to a gene; V was cut back by 1 base and J by 7 bases. The V gene's germline CDR1 is SGHRS and CDR2 YFSETQ.

V and J are TRBV7-8 and TRBJ2-1; D possibly corresponds to TRBD2 (7 bases). The CDR3 is 15 residues long. Germline V gives CDR1 SGHVS, CDR2 FQNEAQ. V gave up 1 base and J gave up 6 bases, with 13 bases separating them. The CDR3 sequence: CASSLGPGGFNEQFF. CDR3 in DNA: TGTGCCAGCAGCTTAGGTCCGGGGGGCTTCAATGAGCAGTTCTTC. Using reference TRBV7-8 and TRBJ2-1 for the parts outside the CDR3, the full variable domain is GAGVSQSPRYKVAKRGQDVALRCDPISGHVSLFWYQQALGQGPEFLTYFQNEAQLDKSGLPSDRFFAERPEGSVSTLKIQRTQQEDSAVYLCASSLGPGGFNEQFFGPGTRLTVL.

Here the CDR3 reads CSAGPAAQYF. The CDR3 DNA follows: TGCAGTGCCGGTCCCGCAGCCCAGTACTTC. The chain combines TRBV20-1 with TRBJ2-5; D gene unclear. CDR3 length equals 10 residues. Germline V gene data show CDR1 as DFQATT and CDR2 as SNEGSKA (reference sequence). V was shortened by 6 bases and J by 9 bases, with 11 bases between the two germline ends.

This sequence joins TRBV11-1 and TRBJ2-3, with D uncertain. V was shortened by 3 bases and J by 3 bases, with 7 bases between the two germline ends. This CDR3 has 13 amino acids. Germline V CDR1 and CDR2: SGHAT, FQDESV (reference sequence). The CDR3 is CASSFGVTDTQYF. The CDR3 DNA reads TGTGCCAGCAGCTTTGGAGTGACAGATACGCAGTATTTT.

The chain has TRBV5-5 and TRBJ2-7, with a possible D match to TRBD2 (5 bases). Trimming took 1 base from V and 5 from J, leaving 13 bases between them. This CDR3 region has 14 residues. Germline CDR1 and CDR2: SGHKS and YYEKEE (reference sequence). This CDR3 reads CASSLLPGWHEQYF. The CDR3 DNA follows: TGTGCCAGCAGCTTGTTACCGGGGTGGCACGAGCAGTACTTC.

The rearrangement links TRBV5-4 to TRBJ2-3; 13 bases map to TRBD2. Germline V gene sequence: CDR1 SGHNT, CDR2 YYREEE (reference sequence). CDR3 size: 16 residues. J gave up 2 bases and V 5 bases, and 5 bases lay outside the gene matches. The CDR3 sequence is CASRRGLAGTTDTQYF. The CDR3, as DNA: TGTGCCAGCAGGAGGGGACTAGCGGGGACCACAGATACGCAGTATTTT.

The chain uses TRBV5-4 and TRBJ2-1, with 9 bases matching TRBD2. Germline V gene lookup returns CDR1 SGHNT and CDR2 YYREEE (reference sequence). The CDR3 has 15 amino acids. With 10 bases clipped from V and 4 bases from J, the junction kept 12 bases outside the gene matches. The CDR3 DNA reads as TGTGCCGGAACAAAAAGCGGGGGGACTTACAATGAGCAGTTCTTC. Translation gives CAGTKSGGTYNEQFF.

The rearrangement uses TRBV5-6 and TRBJ1-1; D might be TRBD1 (6 bases). This CDR3 is built from 14 residues. Germline-derived CDR1 and CDR2 are SGHDT and YYEEEE. Trimming shortened V by 2 bases and J by 5 bases, and 13 bases separated the two germline ends. Here the CDR3 DNA reads TGTGCCAGCAGCTTAGCCAGGGGAGGGACTGAAGCTTTCTTT. This sequence encodes CASSLARGGTEAFF.